The next 31 T cell receptor beta chains were all read from a single sample in a study of blood T cell repertoires in COVID-19. The protocol was immunoSEQ multiplex PCR, while the TCRdb copy is restricted to in-frame clones and leaves out a portion. The sample carries under 200,000 clones, 70% to 90% recorded once. The source material was peripheral blood. These receptors all stem from a man aged 50 to 59 with active or convalescent COVID-19.

The chain recombines TRBV6-5 with TRBJ1-2; D not resolved. Germline V gives CDR1 MNHEY, CDR2 SVGAGI. V dropped 4 bases and J dropped 5 bases, with 14 bases sitting between them. The CDR3 contains 14 residues. The CDR3 nucleotides read TGTGCCAGCAGTTCGCCCGGAGGCCTATATGGCTACACCTTC. It yields the protein CASSSPGGLYGYTF.

The table lists this clone with a count of one. The chain has TRBV4-1 and TRBJ2-2, with D possibly being TRBD2 (6 bases). This CDR3 is 15 amino acids long. V was pared by 2 bases and J by 2 bases, with 9 bases between. Germline V lookup: CDR1 MGHRA, CDR2 YSYEKL. CDR3 loop: CASSQQDYNTGELFF. The CDR3, as DNA: TGCGCCAGCAGCCAACAGGACTATAACACCGGGGAGCTGTTTTTT.

The chain joins TRBV9 to TRBJ2-1; 8 bases line up with TRBD2. Germline V gives CDR1 SGDLS, CDR2 YYNGEE. J was trimmed by 0 bases and V by 6 bases; bases with no gene match: 5. This CDR3 region has 15 residues. This chain's CDR3 is CASTLSGSSYNEQFF. CDR3 nucleotide sequence: TGTGCCAGCACCTTGAGCGGGAGCTCCTACAATGAGCAGTTCTTC.

This clone was observed a single time. V gene TRBV5-5 combines with J gene TRBJ2-7; D is unresolved. The V end lost 0 bases, the J end lost 3 bases, and 7 bases lay between the germline ends. This CDR3 is 13 amino acids long. CDR1 and CDR2 (germline): SGHKS, YYEKEE (reference sequence). The CDR3 loop is CASSLDSFYEQYF. CDR3 sequence (DNA): TGTGCCAGCAGCTTGGACAGCTTCTACGAGCAGTACTTC.

The rearrangement links TRBV6-5 to TRBJ1-1, with unresolved D. Germline V gives CDR1 MNHEY, CDR2 SVGAGI. V lost 8 bases and J lost 2, with 6 bases in between. This CDR3 region has 11 residues. The chain's CDR3 is CASAGNTEAFF. The DNA of the CDR3 is TGTGCCAGCGCGGGAAACACTGAAGCTTTCTTT.

This clone is a singleton in its sample. The chain has TRBV13 and TRBJ2-2, with 7 bases matching TRBD1. This CDR3 spans 17 amino acids. V lost 1 base to trimming and J lost 0 bases; unmatched junction nucleotides: 5. The germline V gene has CDR1 PRHDT and CDR2 FYEKMQ (reference sequence). The DNA of the CDR3 is TGTGCCAGCAGCTTAGACTCACAGGGGACGAACACCGGGGAGCTGTTTTTT. Protein product: CASSLDSQGTNTGELFF. The full variable domain, with the rest looked up from reference TRBV13 and TRBJ2-2, is AAGVIQSPRHLIKEKRETATLKCYPIPRHDTVYWYQQGPGQDPQFLISFYEKMQSDKGSIPDRFSAQQFSDYHSELNMSSLELGDSALYFCASSLDSQGTNTGELFFGEGSRLTVL.

The table lists this clone with a few counts. The rearrangement uses TRBV9 and TRBJ1-6; D unresolved. Trimming took off 0 bases at V and 5 bases at J, with 9 bases between the two ends. CDR3 size: 15 residues. Germline V gene lookup returns CDR1 SGDLS and CDR2 YYNGEE. The CDR3 protein is CASSVVAGNNSPLHF. Here the CDR3 DNA reads TGTGCCAGCAGCGTAGTGGCGGGTAATAATTCACCCCTCCACTTT.

V and J are TRBV19 and TRBJ2-7; possibly TRBD2 for D (6 bases). Germline CDR1 LNHDA, CDR2 SQIVND (reference sequence). The CDR3 has 15 residues. The V end was cut by 3 bases, the J end by 0 bases, with 12 bases between. CDR3 coding DNA: TGTGCCAGTAGTATCAGCGGGCTGGACTCCTACGAGCAGTACTTC. Amino acids: CASSISGLDSYEQYF.

This chain connects TRBV7-8 to TRBJ1-6; 12 nucleotides line up with TRBD1. The V segment lost 1 base and the J segment 7 bases; nucleotides outside the gene matches: 2. This CDR3 is 16 amino acids long. From germline, CDR1 is SGHVS and CDR2 FQNEAQ. The DNA for the CDR3 is TGTGCCAGCAGCTTAGGGGGACAGGGGGCCAATTCACCCCTCCACTTT. Translated: CASSLGGQGANSPLHF.

The chain uses TRBV7-9 and TRBJ2-5; D unresolved. Germline CDR1 and CDR2: SEHNR and FQNEAQ (reference sequence). V shed 5 bases and J shed 4 bases, with 5 bases lying between them. CDR3 length: 11 amino acids. The CDR3, as DNA: TGTGCCAGCAGCCACGGAGAGACCCAGTACTTC. This translates into CASSHGETQYF.

V is TRBV7-9 and J is TRBJ1-3; D uncertain. In germline, CDR1 is SEHNR, CDR2 FQNEAQ (reference sequence). V was cut by 5 bases and J by 4 bases, with 6 bases left in between. The CDR3 contains 12 residues. The CDR3 region is CASSLEGNTIYF. CDR3 DNA sequence: TGTGCCAGCAGCCTGGAGGGAAACACCATATATTTT.

This chain uses TRBV5-6 with TRBJ2-7; possible D gene TRBD1, 5 bases. Germline V gene lookup returns CDR1 SGHDT and CDR2 YYEEEE. V was trimmed by 1 base and J by 0 bases, leaving 11 bases between them. This CDR3 is built from 15 residues. The CDR3 here is CASSLFGARSYEQYF. CDR3 nucleotide sequence: TGTGCCAGCAGCTTGTTTGGGGCGCGCTCCTACGAGCAGTACTTC.

This clone is a singleton in its sample. This sequence joins TRBV6-4 and TRBJ1-2, with 9 bases that match TRBD1. Germline V gene sequence: CDR1 MRHNA, CDR2 SNTAGT. V was pared by 6 bases and J by 7 bases, with 6 bases of the junction left unmatched. CDR3 size: 13 residues. The CDR3 DNA reads TGTGCCAGCAGCTCCGACAGGGGGGCTGGCTACACCTTC. Its protein product is CASSSDRGAGYTF.

The V and J genes are TRBV6-1 and TRBJ2-1, with 9 positions matching TRBD2. Germline V lookup: CDR1 MNHNS, CDR2 SASEGT. CDR3 length: 15 residues. J lost 9 bases, V lost 2 bases, and 8 bases had no gene match. CDR3 loop: CASSERPAGGAEQFF. As DNA, the CDR3 is TGTGCCAGCAGTGAAAGGCCAGCGGGAGGAGCTGAGCAGTTCTTC.

V usage is TRBV20-1 and J usage is TRBJ1-4; D gene ambiguous. Between the trimmed V and J ends, which lost 4 bases and 13 bases, there was a span of 13 bases. Germline lookup yields CDR1 DFQATT and CDR2 SNEGSKA (reference sequence). CDR3 length: 11 amino acids. CDR3 loop: CSAMEITTLFF. The CDR3 DNA follows: TGCAGTGCTATGGAGATTACAACACTGTTTTTT.

This clone has just one count. The chain has TRBV15 and TRBJ1-1; D call uncertain. V was shortened by 8 bases and J by 2 bases, with 12 bases between the two germline ends. The CDR3 is 13 amino acids. CDR1 and CDR2 from the germline V gene are LNHNV and YYDKDF (reference sequence). DNA for the CDR3: TGTGCCACCGGGCCGGGATTCAACACTGAAGCTTTCTTT. Encoded protein: CATGPGFNTEAFF.

For the CDR3, the DNA is TGTGCCAGCAGCTTAATGGGGCTAGCGGGAGGAGAAGAGCAGTTCTTC. This gives the protein CASSLMGLAGGEEQFF. The chain is built from TRBV7-6 and TRBJ2-1, with 11 bases fitting TRBD2. J lost 10 bases, V lost 2 bases, and 10 bases had no gene match. The length of the CDR3 is 16 residues. Germline V gene sequence: CDR1 SGHVS, CDR2 FNYEAQ.

V gene TRBV7-9 combines with J gene TRBJ1-2; 8 bases fit TRBD1. The CDR3 totals 16 residues. Germline V gives CDR1 SEHNR, CDR2 FQNEAQ (reference sequence). V was pared by 1 base and J by 3 bases, with 7 bases of the junction left unmatched. The CDR3 reads CASSLVGQGAYYGYTF. Written as DNA, the CDR3 is TGTGCCAGCAGCTTAGTAGGGCAGGGGGCATACTATGGCTACACCTTC. The variable domain in full, with the rest retrieved from reference TRBV7-9 and TRBJ1-2, is DTGVSQNPRHKITKRGQNVTFRCDPISEHNRLYWYRQTLGQGPEFLTYFQNEAQLEKSRLLSDRFSAERPKGSFSTLEIQRTEQGDSAMYLCASSLVGQGAYYGYTFGSGTRLTVV.

This clone was found a few times. This rearrangement joins TRBV27 to TRBJ2-3, with 10 bases fitting TRBD2. Germline values: CDR1 MNHEY, CDR2 SMNVEV (reference sequence). V shed 0 bases and J 5 bases; nucleotides not matched to a gene: 11. The CDR3 contains 18 residues. The CDR3 sequence: CASSLSGAGGPWRDTQYF. CDR3 sequence (DNA): TGTGCCAGCAGTTTATCAGGAGCGGGAGGGCCTTGGAGAGATACGCAGTATTTT.

The chain employs TRBV19 and TRBJ2-3; TRBD2 matches 7 bases. The CDR3 runs to 15 residues. Germline trimming cut 5 bases from V and 2 bases from J; bases unmatched to any gene: 7. CDR1 is LNHDA, CDR2 SQIVND, per germline (reference sequence). The CDR3 reads CASSSARGITDTQYF. The CDR3 DNA sequence: TGTGCCAGTAGTTCTGCGCGGGGGATCACAGATACGCAGTATTTT. Full variable domain (missing parts from reference TRBV19 and TRBJ2-3): DGGITQSPKYLFRKEGQNVTLSCEQNLNHDAMYWYRQDPGQGLRLIYYSQIVNDFQKGDIAEGYSVSREKKESFPLTVTSAQKNPTAFYLCASSSARGITDTQYFGPGTRLTVL.

The chain is built from TRBV24-1 and TRBJ2-3, with TRBD1 identical over 7 bases. Germline CDR1 KGHDR, CDR2 SFDVKD. The CDR3 extends over 15 amino acids. V gave up 3 bases and J gave up 1 base; unmatched junction bases: 3. The CDR3 bases are TGTGCCACCAGTGATCCCGGGACAGGCACAGATACGCAGTATTTT. Its protein is CATSDPGTGTDTQYF.

The V call is TRBV6-1, the J call TRBJ1-2; 9 nucleotides align to TRBD1. The J segment lost 7 bases and the V segment lost 2 bases, leaving 2 bases of the junction unmatched. This CDR3 has 13 residues. Per germline, CDR1 MNHNS and CDR2 SASEGT. The CDR3 DNA is TGTGCCAGCAGTGAATCGGGACAGGGTGGCTACACCTTC. The encoded protein is CASSESGQGGYTF.

This sequence joins TRBV27 and TRBJ2-1; 8 bases map to TRBD1. Germline trimming cut 6 bases from V and 7 bases from J; bases unmatched to any gene: 11. Germline CDR1 is MNHEY and CDR2 is SMNVEV (reference sequence). CDR3 length: 15 amino acids. CDR3: CASRTTGGSSNEQFF. The CDR3, as DNA: TGTGCCAGCAGGACCACAGGGGGTTCATCGAATGAGCAGTTCTTC.

This rearrangement joins TRBV5-8 to TRBJ2-2; D possibly corresponds to TRBD2 (5 bases). Between the trimmed V and J ends, which lost 0 bases and 7 bases, there was a span of 16 bases. Germline CDR1 reads SGHTS; CDR2 reads YDEGEE. The CDR3 totals 16 residues. The CDR3 here is CASSLALDSLGGELFF. The CDR3 nucleotides read TGTGCCAGCAGCTTGGCTCTGGACTCCCTTGGCGGGGAGCTGTTTTTT.

This sequence joins TRBV2 and TRBJ2-5, with a possible D match to TRBD1 (6 bases). The length of the CDR3 is 14 residues. The V and J ends lost 7 bases and 5 bases respectively, with 17 bases between them. Germline values: CDR1 SNHLY, CDR2 FYNNEI. The CDR3: CASNLDRLSETQYF. The DNA for the CDR3 is TGTGCCAGCAATCTTGACAGGCTGTCCGAGACCCAGTACTTC.

V usage is TRBV5-6 and J usage is TRBJ2-7, with 8 bases identical to TRBD1. J was trimmed by 7 bases and V by 3 bases; bases with no gene match: 6. The CDR3 runs 13 residues. Germline V lookup: CDR1 SGHDT, CDR2 YYEEEE. This CDR3 is CASSSTGAGEQYF. The DNA of the CDR3 is TGTGCCAGCAGCTCGACAGGGGCGGGAGAGCAGTACTTC.

This clone was detected only once. CDR3: CASRGLGSTEAFF. The CDR3 DNA reads as TGTGCCAGCAGGGGACTGGGGAGCACTGAAGCTTTCTTT. This chain connects TRBV2 to TRBJ1-1; a possible D gene is TRBD1 (5 bases). Germline-derived CDR1 and CDR2 are SNHLY and FYNNEI. The CDR3 consists of 13 residues. V dropped 6 bases and J dropped 4 bases, with 12 bases sitting between them.

This chain links TRBV14 with TRBJ1-2; 8 bases map to TRBD1. Per germline, CDR1 SGHDN and CDR2 FVKESK. The CDR3 contains 15 residues. V trimming: 3 bases; J trimming: 3 bases; junction bases outside the gene matches: 6. CDR3 loop: CASSQETGAYYGYTF. DNA for the CDR3: TGTGCCAGCAGCCAGGAGACAGGGGCTTACTATGGCTACACCTTC. The full variable domain, rest sourced from reference TRBV14 and TRBJ1-2, is EAGVTQFPSHSVIEKGQTVTLRCDPISGHDNLYWYRRVMGKEIKFLLHFVKESKQDESGMPNNRFLAERTGGTYSTLKVQPAELEDSGVYFCASSQETGAYYGYTFGSGTRLTVV.

The CDR3 DNA reads TGTGCCATCAGTGAGTCTCAGGGAAGCAATCAGCCCCAGCATTTT. This translates into CAISESQGSNQPQHF. This sequence joins TRBV10-3 and TRBJ1-5, with D perhaps TRBD1 (5 bases). Germline V lookup: CDR1 ENHRY, CDR2 SYGVKD. Trimming stripped 0 bases from V and 1 base from J, with 7 bases between. The CDR3 totals 15 residues.

The rearrangement links TRBV7-2 to TRBJ1-1; no reliable D call. This CDR3 region has 13 residues. Deletions cut 4 bases from V and 1 base from J, with 7 bases between. The germline gives CDR1 SGHTA, CDR2 FQGNSA. The CDR3 nucleotides read TGTGCCAGCAGCTATCATTGGAACACTGAAGCTTTCTTT. Amino acids: CASSYHWNTEAFF.

This chain uses TRBV7-3 with TRBJ2-7, with 7 bases aligning to TRBD1. Germline loops: CDR1 SGHTA, CDR2 FQGTGA. After removal of 5 bases from V and 3 bases from J, the junction contained 10 bases not matched to a gene. The CDR3 spans 15 residues. DNA of the CDR3: TGTGCCAGCAGCCCAACTGGGACAGCGCTCTACGAGCAGTACTTC. This codes for CASSPTGTALYEQYF.